This record looks at one TCR beta chain sequence and its context. Which antigen it targets is not known. The input lacks base qualities; no much larger clone sits a single base away. Different DNA sequences within this sample yield the same CDR3. What this sample's time point label stands for: baseline pretreatment blood. The treatment or condition label of this sample denotes: 15 Gy SBRT to primary tumor, nephrectomy 4 weeks later. To follow tumor-enriched clonotypes, peripheral blood was collected serially from radiation-treated patients at baseline and again at 2 weeks and 4 weeks after SBRT. Every patient had renal cell carcinoma of clear cell pathology. The QIAamp DNA Blood Mini Kit (Qiagen) was used to prepare genomic DNA for TCR sequencing. Samples were included in the analyses only if all quality control checks were passed. TCR beta libraries were generated from genomic DNA with the immunoSEQ kit, following the manufacturer's recommendations. Library preparation used a first multiplex PCR with proprietary primers, then a second PCR adding unique barcodes, with bead cleanups after each round. Each sample batch included a kit-provided positive control reaction and a negative control reaction. The final libraries underwent checking on an Agilent 4200 TapeStation D1000 ScreenTape, volumetric pooling, and quantification by qPCR. Sequencing was performed on an Illumina NextSeq500 with a MidOutput 150-cycle cartridge, and 156 Read1 and 15 Index1 cycles were run with kit custom primers. The pooled library was loaded at approximately 0.95 pM with a roughly 20% PhiX control spike-in. The authors' analysis ran thus. Vendor-processed data were analyzed in R, and a clonotype was defined as all T cells sharing the same CDR3 nucleotide sequence. In the clone abundance analyses, frequencies in each sample were normalized to that sample's 10,000 most abundant clones. Before analysis, public T cell clones were removed, and these numbered fewer than six per sample on average. Tumor-enriched clonotypes and baseline blood-enriched clonotypes were defined as those with an abundance difference of at least 32-fold between compartments. A beta-binomial differential abundance model was used to identify clonotypes that expanded or contracted between blood time points. The Baroni-Urbani and Buser coefficient was used to measure tumor-blood repertoire similarity, and groups were compared with two-tailed Wilcoxon tests in R. TCRdb stores this immuneACCESS table with in-frame sequences only. Part of the clones is absent; in the studies checked, under half of the shortfall reflects unresolved V genes, and no reason is known for the rest. V and J calls and clone size follow that table, whereas D and trimming were derived from the DNA. For this sample there are over 120,000 clones; 88% appear just once. 12% of the sample goes to the ten largest clones.

V is reduced by 3 bases and J by 0 bases, leaving a spacing of 6 bases between them. The CDR1 and CDR2 encoded by the germline V gene (reference sequence) are LNHDA and SQIVND. Measured from the cysteine to the phenylalanine, the CDR3 is 14 residues long. Solely the CDR3 DNA is kept, with 42 bases framed from the first base. This record comes from a study of radiation and T cells in renal cell carcinoma (TCRdb year 2020). Turning to the overall study: Samples came from a clinical trial, in which primary renal cell carcinomas received 15 Gy stereotactic body radiation therapy followed by nephrectomy 4 weeks later. A total of fewer than 55 samples underwent TCR beta sequencing, made up of about 25 tumors and roughly 27 peripheral blood samples. Across all 50 or so samples, 4,016,671 unique CDR3 nucleotide sequences, encoding 2,658,974 unique CDR3 amino acid sequences, were identified. On the study overall, not on this receptor specifically: Effects of radiation dose or scheduling on the TCR repertoire could not be addressed with the single-armed trial design. Because pretreatment tumor biopsies were not available, the study could not determine whether clonotypes were already present within the tumor at baseline. In blood, the top tumor clonotypes increased between baseline and 2 weeks post-radiation and then shrank by 4 weeks, which suggests that tumor-resident clones expanded only transiently. Changes in the blood repertoire were not tracked past 4 weeks after treatment.

This chain is built from TRBV19 and TRBJ1-3; a weak D assignment points to TRBD1 (6 bases agree). The source was blood, collected from a patient whose treatment included radiotherapy and nephrectomy. The origin of this receptor is a woman between 45 and 60 years old with renal cell carcinoma. The CDR3 reads as follows: CASSIRGSGNTIYF. The DNA sequence follows: TGTGCCAGTAGTATCAGGGGCTCTGGAAACACCATATATTTT.